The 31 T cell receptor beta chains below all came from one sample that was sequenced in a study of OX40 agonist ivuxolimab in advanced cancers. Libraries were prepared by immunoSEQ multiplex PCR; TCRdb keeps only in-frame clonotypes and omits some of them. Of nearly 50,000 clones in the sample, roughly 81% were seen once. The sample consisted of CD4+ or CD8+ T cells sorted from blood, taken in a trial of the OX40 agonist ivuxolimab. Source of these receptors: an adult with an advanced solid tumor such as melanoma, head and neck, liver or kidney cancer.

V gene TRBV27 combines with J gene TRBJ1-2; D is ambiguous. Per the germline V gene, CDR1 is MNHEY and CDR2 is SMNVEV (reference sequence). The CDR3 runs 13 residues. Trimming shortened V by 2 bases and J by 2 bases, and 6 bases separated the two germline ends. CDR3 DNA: TGTGCCAGCAGTTTAGGGATAAACTATGGCTACACCTTC. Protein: CASSLGINYGYTF.

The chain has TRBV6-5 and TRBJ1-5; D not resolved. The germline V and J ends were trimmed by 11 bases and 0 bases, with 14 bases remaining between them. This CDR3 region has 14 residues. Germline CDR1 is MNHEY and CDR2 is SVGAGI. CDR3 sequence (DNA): TGTGCCTCAGGCGGGGTAAATAGCAATCAGCCCCAGCATTTT. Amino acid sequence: CASGGVNSNQPQHF.

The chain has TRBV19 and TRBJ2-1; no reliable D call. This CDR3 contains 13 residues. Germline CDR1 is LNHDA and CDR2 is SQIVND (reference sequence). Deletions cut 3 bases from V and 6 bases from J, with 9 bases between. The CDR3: CASSMYLLNEQFF. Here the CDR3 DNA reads TGTGCCAGTAGTATGTATCTACTCAATGAGCAGTTCTTC.

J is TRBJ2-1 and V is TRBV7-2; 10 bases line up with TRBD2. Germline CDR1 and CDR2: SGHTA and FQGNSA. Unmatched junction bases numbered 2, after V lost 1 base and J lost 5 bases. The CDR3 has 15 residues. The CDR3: CASSLVAGGDNEQFF. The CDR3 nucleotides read TGTGCCAGCAGCTTAGTAGCGGGAGGAGACAATGAGCAGTTCTTC.

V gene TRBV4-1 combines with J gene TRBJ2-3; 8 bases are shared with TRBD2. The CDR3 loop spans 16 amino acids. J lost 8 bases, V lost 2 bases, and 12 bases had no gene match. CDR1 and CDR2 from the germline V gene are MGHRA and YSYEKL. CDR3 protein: CASSQPRLAPGGTQYF. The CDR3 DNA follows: TGCGCCAGCAGCCAACCTAGACTAGCGCCCGGAGGTACGCAGTATTTT.

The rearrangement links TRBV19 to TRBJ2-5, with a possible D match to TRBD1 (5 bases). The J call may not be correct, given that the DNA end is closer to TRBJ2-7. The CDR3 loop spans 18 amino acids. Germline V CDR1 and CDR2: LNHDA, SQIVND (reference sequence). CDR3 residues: CASSNNPSGASSGYEQYF. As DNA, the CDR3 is TGTGCCAGTAGTAACAATCCCTCTGGGGCCTCTTCGGGCTACGAGCAGTACTTC.

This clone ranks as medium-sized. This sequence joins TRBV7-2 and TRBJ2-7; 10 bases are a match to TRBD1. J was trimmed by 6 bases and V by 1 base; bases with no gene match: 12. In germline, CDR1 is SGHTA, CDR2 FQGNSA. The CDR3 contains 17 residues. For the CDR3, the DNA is TGTGCCAGCAGCTTAGTTACAACCGGGACAGGGGACGGCGAGCAGTACTTC. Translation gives CASSLVTTGTGDGEQYF.

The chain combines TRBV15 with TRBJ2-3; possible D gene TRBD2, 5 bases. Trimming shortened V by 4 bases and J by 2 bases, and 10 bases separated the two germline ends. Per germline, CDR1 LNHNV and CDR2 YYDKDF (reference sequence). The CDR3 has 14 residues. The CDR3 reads CATSTRTPTDTQYF. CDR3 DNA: TGTGCCACCAGCACACGGACTCCCACAGATACGCAGTATTTT.

CDR3: CASSSGAYNEQFF. The CDR3 region has the DNA TGTGCCAGCAGTAGCGGCGCCTACAATGAGCAGTTCTTC. The chain recombines TRBV9 with TRBJ2-1, with D possibly matching TRBD2 (6 bases). Germline V gene lookup returns CDR1 SGDLS and CDR2 YYNGEE. V gave up 5 bases and J gave up 2 bases, with 8 bases separating them. CDR3 size: 13 residues. Using reference TRBV9 and TRBJ2-1 for the parts outside the CDR3, the full variable domain is DSGVTQTPKHLITATGQRVTLRCSPRSGDLSVYWYQQSLDQGLQFLIQYYNGEERAKGNILERFSAQQFPDLHSELNLSSLELGDSALYFCASSSGAYNEQFFGPGTRLTVL.

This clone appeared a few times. In DNA form, the CDR3 reads TGTGCCAGCAGCTTAGCTTCAGTGAACACTGAAGCTTTCTTT. Translated: CASSLASVNTEAFF. The V gene is TRBV7-2, the J gene TRBJ1-1, with D uncertain. Germline CDR1 and CDR2: SGHTA and FQGNSA. Trimming cost V 0 bases and J 0 bases, with 5 bases left between them. The CDR3 is 14 amino acids. Filled out from reference TRBV7-2 and TRBJ1-1, the complete variable domain reads GAGVSQSPSNKVTEKGKDVELRCDPISGHTALYWYRQSLGQGLEFLIYFQGNSAPDKSGLPSDRFSAERTGGSVSTLTIQRTQQEDSAVYLCASSLASVNTEAFFGQGTRLTVV.

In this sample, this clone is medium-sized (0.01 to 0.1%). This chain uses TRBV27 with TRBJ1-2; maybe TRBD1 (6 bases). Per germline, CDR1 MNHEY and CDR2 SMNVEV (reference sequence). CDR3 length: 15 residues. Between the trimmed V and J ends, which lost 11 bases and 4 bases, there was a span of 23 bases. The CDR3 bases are TGTGCCGTCTCGGTGGGGGCCCCCGGAGTCTATGGCTACACCTTC. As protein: CAVSVGAPGVYGYTF.

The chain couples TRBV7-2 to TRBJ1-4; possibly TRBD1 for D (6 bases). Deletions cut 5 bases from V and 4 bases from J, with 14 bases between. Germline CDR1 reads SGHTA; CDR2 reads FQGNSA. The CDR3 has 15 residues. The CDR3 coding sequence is TGTGCCAGCAGCCATTCTACAGGGATTAATGAAAAACTGTTTTTT. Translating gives CASSHSTGINEKLFF.

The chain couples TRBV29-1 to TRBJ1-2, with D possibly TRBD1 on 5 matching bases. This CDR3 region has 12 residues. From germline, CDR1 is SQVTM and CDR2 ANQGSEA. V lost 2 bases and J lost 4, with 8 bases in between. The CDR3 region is CSVESGGYGYTF. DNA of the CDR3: TGCAGCGTTGAATCCGGGGGCTATGGCTACACCTTC.

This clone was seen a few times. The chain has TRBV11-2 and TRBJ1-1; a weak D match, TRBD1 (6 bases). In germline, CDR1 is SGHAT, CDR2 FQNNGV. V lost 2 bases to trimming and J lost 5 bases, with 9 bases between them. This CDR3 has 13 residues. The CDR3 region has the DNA TGTGCCAGCAGCTTAACAGGGAGGACTGAAGCTTTCTTT. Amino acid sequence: CASSLTGRTEAFF. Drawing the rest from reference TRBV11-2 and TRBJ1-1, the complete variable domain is EAGVAQSPRYKIIEKRQSVAFWCNPISGHATLYWYQQILGQGPKLLIQFQNNGVVDDSQLPKDRFSAERLKGVDSTLKIQPAKLEDSAVYLCASSLTGRTEAFFGQGTRLTVV.

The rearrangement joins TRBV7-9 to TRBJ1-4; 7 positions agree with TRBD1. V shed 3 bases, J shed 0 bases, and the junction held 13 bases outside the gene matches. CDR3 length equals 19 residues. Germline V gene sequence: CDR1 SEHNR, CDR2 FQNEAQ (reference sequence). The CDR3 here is CASSFYLGNRGTTNEKLFF. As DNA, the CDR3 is TGTGCCAGCAGCTTTTACCTCGGAAACAGGGGTACAACTAATGAAAAACTGTTTTTT.

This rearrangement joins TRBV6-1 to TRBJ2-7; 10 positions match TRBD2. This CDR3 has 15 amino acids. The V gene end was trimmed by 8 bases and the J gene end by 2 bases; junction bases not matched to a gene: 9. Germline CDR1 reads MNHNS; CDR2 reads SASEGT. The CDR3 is CASASGGLAAYEQYF. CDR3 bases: TGTGCCAGCGCTTCCGGTGGACTAGCGGCCTACGAGCAGTACTTC.

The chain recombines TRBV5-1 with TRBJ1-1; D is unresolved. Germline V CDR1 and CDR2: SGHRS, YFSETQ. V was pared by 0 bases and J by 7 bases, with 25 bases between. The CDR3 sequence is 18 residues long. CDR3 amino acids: CASSLGALGKSNTYEAFF. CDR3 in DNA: TGCGCCAGCAGCTTGGGGGCACTAGGCAAGTCTAACACTTATGAAGCTTTCTTT.

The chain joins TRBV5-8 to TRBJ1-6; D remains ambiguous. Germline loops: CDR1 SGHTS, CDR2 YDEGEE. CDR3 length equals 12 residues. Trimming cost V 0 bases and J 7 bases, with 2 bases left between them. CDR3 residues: CASSLGNSPLHF. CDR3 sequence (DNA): TGTGCCAGCAGCTTGGGGAATTCACCCCTCCACTTT.

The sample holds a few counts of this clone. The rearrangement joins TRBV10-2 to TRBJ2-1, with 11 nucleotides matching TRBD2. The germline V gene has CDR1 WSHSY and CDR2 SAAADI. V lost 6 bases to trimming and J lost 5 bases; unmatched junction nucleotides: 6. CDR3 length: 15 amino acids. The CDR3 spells CASSPLAGVDNEQFF. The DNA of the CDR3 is TGCGCCAGCAGCCCACTAGCGGGAGTGGACAATGAGCAGTTCTTC.

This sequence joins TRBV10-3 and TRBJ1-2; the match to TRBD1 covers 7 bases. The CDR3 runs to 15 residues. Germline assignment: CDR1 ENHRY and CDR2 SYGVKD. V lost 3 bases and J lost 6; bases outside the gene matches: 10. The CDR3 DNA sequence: TGTGCCATCAGTGATTTAGGGGGCGCCCAGGATGGCTACACCTTC. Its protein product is CAISDLGGAQDGYTF.

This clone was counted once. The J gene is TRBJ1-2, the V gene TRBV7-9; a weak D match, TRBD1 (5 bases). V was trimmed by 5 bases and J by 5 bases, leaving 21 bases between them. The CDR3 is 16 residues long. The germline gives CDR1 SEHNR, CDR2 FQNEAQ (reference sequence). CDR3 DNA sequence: TGTGCCAGCAGCCCTGGGAACGGGACTTTAGGGTATGGCTACACCTTC. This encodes CASSPGNGTLGYGYTF.

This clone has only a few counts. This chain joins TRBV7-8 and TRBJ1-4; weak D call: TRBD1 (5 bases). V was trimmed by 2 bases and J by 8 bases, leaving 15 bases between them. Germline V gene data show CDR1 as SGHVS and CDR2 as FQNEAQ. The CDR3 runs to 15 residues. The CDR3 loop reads CASSLSGRWGEKLFF. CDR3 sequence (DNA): TGTGCCAGCAGCTTATCGGGGAGATGGGGGGAAAAACTGTTTTTT.

This CDR3 reads CASSLGDRVVNEQYF. The CDR3 DNA is TGTGCCAGCAGCTTAGGTGACAGGGTAGTGAACGAGCAGTACTTC. The chain links TRBV5-6 to TRBJ2-7, with 7 nucleotides matching TRBD1. Germline lookup yields CDR1 SGHDT and CDR2 YYEEEE. The CDR3 covers 15 residues. The V and J ends lost 2 bases and 5 bases, in that order; junction bases with no gene match: 10.

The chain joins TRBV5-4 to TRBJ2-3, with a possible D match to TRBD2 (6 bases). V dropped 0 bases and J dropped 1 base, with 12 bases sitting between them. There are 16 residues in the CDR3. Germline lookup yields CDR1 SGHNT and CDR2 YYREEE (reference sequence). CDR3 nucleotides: TGTGCCAGCAGCTTGGGTGGTAGCGGACGCACAGATACGCAGTATTTT. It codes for CASSLGGSGRTDTQYF.

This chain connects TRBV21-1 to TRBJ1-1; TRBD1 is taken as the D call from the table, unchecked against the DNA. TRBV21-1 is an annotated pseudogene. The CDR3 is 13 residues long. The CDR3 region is CAPPLGLDTEAFF. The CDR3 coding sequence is TGTGCCCCCCCTCTGGGCTTGGACACTGAAGCTTTCTTT.

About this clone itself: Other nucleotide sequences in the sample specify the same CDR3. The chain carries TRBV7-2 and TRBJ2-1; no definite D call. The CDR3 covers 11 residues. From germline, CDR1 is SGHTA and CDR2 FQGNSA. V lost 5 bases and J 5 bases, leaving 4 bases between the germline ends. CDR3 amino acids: CASSPDNEQFF. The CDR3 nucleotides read TGTGCCAGCAGCCCCGACAATGAGCAGTTCTTC.

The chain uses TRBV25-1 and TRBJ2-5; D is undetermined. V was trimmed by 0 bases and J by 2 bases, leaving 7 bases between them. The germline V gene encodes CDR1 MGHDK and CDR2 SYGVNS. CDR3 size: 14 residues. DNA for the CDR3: TGTGCCAGCAGTGAATACGGGTTTCAAGAGACCCAGTACTTC. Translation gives CASSEYGFQETQYF.

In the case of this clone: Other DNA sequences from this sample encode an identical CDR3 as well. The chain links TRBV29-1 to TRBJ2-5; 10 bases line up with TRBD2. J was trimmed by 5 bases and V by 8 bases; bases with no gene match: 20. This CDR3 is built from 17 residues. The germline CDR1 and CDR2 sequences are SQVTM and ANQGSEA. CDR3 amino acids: CSFLSQAGGPVAETQYF. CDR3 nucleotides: TGCAGCTTTTTGTCCCAAGCGGGAGGGCCGGTAGCGGAGACCCAGTACTTC. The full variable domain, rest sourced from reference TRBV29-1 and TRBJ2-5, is SAVISQKPSRDICQRGTSLTIQCQVDSQVTMMFWYRQQPGQSLTLIATANQGSEATYESGFVIDKFPISRPNLTFSTLTVSNMSPEDSSIYLCSFLSQAGGPVAETQYFGPGTRLLVL.

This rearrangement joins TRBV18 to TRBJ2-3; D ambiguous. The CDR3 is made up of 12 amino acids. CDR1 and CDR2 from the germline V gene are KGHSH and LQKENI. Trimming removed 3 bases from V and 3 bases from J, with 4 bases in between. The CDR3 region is CASSPQTDTQYF. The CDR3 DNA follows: TGTGCCAGCTCACCGCAGACAGATACGCAGTATTTT.

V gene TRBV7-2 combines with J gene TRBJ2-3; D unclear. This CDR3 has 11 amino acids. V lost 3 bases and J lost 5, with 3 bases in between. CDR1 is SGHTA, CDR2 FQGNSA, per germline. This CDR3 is CASSLRDTQYF. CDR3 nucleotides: TGTGCCAGCAGCTTGAGAGATACGCAGTATTTT.

The DNA of the CDR3 is TGCAGCGTAACTAAAATGAACACTGAAGCTTTCTTT. This gives the protein CSVTKMNTEAFF. The V call is TRBV29-1, the J call TRBJ1-1; D not resolved. CDR1 is SQVTM, CDR2 ANQGSEA, per germline. Trimming stripped 6 bases from V and 0 bases from J, with 8 bases between. The CDR3 has 12 residues. The full variable domain, in which reference TRBV29-1 and TRBJ1-1 provide the parts outside the CDR3, is SAVISQKPSRDICQRGTSLTIQCQVDSQVTMMFWYRQQPGQSLTLIATANQGSEATYESGFVIDKFPISRPNLTFSTLTVSNMSPEDSSIYLCSVTKMNTEAFFGQGTRLTVV.